What follows is one TCR beta chain and its context. At the DNA level, this CDR3 is encoded by other sequences in the same sample as well. Blood was sampled at baseline, cycle 4 day 1, and cycle 7 day 1. The sample comes from a study of OX40 agonist ivuxolimab in advanced cancers. This table comes from immunoSEQ multiplex PCR, and its TCRdb copy is limited to in-frame clones, with some not included. The sample has about 76,000 clones; about 88% are singletons. Trimming removed 0 bases at V and 7 bases at J, with 10 bases between. In germline, CDR1 is MNHEY, CDR2 SVGAGI. The CDR3 extends over 14 amino acids.

Sequencing was performed on CD4+ or CD8+ T cells sorted from blood, taken in a trial of the OX40 agonist ivuxolimab. The sequence was obtained from an adult with an advanced solid tumor such as melanoma, head and neck, liver or kidney cancer. The genes are TRBV6-5 and TRBJ1-5; D is possibly TRBD1 (5 bases). DNA for the CDR3: TGTGCCAGCAGTTACTCTGGGGGTAACCAGCCCCAGCATTTT. Residues: CASSYSGGNQPQHF.